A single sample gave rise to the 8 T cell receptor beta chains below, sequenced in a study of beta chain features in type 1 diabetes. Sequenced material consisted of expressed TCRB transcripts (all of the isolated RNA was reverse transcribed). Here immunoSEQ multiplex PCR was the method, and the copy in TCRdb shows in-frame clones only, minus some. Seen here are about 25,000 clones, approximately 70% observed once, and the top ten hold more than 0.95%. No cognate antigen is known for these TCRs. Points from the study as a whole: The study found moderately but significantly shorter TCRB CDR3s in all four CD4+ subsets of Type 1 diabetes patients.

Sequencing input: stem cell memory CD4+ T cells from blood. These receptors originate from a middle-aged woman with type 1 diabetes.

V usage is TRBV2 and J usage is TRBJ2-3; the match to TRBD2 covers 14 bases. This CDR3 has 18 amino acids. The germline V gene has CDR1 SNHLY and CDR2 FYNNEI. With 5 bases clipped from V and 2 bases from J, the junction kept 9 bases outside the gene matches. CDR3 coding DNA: TGTGCCAGCAGTCAGACTAGCGGGGGGGGTATTTTCACAGATACGCAGTATTTT. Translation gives CASSQTSGGGIFTDTQYF.

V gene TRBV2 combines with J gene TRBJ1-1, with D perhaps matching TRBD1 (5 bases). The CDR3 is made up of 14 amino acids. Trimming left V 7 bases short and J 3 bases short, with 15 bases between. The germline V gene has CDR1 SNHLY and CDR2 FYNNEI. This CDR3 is CASNVGLGDTEAFF. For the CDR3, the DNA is TGTGCCAGCAATGTAGGGTTAGGGGACACTGAAGCTTTCTTT.

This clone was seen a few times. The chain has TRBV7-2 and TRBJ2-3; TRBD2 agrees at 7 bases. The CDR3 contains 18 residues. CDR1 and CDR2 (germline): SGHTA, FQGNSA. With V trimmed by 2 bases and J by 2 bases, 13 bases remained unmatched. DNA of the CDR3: TGTGCCAGCAGCTTAAGGTTTCGGCCTAGCGGACTCACAGATACGCAGTATTTT. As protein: CASSLRFRPSGLTDTQYF.

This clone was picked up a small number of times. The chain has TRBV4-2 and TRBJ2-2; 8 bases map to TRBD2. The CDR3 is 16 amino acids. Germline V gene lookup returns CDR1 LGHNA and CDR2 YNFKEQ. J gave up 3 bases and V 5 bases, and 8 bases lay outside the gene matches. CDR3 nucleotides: TGTGCCAGCAGCTTGCCGGGGGGGCTGCACACCGGGGAGCTGTTTTTT. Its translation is CASSLPGGLHTGELFF.

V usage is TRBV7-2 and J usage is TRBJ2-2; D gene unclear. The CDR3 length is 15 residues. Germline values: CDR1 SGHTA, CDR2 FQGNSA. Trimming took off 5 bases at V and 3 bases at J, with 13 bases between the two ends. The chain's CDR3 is CASSRVILDTGELFF. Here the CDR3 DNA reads TGTGCCAGCAGCCGGGTGATCTTGGACACCGGGGAGCTGTTTTTT.

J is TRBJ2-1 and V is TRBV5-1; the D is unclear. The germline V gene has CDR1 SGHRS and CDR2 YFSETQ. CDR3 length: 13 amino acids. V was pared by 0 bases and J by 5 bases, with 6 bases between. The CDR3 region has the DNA TGCGCCAGCAGCTTGGGAGAGGACAATGAGCAGTTCTTC. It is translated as CASSLGEDNEQFF.

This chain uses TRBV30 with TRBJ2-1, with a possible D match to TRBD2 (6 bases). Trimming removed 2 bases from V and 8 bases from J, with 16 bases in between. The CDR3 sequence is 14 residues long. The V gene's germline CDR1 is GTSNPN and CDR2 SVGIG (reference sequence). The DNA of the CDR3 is TGTGCCTGGAGTTTAGGAGTAGCGGTAGATGAGCAGTTCTTC. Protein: CAWSLGVAVDEQFF.

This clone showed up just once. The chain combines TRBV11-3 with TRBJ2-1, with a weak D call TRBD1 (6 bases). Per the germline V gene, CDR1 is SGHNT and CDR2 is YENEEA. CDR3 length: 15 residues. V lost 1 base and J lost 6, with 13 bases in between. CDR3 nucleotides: TGTGCCAGCAGCTTAGGGGGTCAGGGGTCCAATGAGCAGTTCTTC. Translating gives CASSLGGQGSNEQFF.